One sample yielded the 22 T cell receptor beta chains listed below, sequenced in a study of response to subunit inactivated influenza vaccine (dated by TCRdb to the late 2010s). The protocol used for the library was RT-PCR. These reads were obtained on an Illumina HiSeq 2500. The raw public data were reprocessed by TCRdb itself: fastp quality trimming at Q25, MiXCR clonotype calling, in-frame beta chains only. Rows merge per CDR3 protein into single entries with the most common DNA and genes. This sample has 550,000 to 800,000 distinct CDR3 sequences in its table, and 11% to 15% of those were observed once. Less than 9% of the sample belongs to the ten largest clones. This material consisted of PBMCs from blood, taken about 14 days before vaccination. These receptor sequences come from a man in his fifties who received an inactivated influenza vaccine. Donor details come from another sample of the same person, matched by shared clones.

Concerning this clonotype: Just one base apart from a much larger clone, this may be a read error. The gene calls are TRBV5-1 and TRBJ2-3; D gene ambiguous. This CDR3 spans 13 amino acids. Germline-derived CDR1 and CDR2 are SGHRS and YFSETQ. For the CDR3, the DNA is TGCGTCAGCAGCCGCACACAAGACGGAACGCAGTATTTT. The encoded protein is CVSSRTQDGTQYF.

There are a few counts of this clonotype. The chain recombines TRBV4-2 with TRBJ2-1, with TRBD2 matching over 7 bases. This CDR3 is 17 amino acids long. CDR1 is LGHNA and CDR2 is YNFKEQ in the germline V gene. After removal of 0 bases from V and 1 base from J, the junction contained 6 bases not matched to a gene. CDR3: CASSQDLAGVSYNEQFF. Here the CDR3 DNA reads TGTGCCAGCAGCCAAGACCTTGCGGGAGTGTCCTACAATGAGCAGTTCTTC.

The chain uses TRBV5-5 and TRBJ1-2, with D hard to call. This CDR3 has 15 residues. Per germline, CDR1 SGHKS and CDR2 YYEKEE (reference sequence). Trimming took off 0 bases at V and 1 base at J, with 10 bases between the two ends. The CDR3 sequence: CASSLGPLNNYGYTF. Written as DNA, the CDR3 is TGTGCCAGCAGCTTGGGACCGCTGAATAACTATGGCTACACCTTC.

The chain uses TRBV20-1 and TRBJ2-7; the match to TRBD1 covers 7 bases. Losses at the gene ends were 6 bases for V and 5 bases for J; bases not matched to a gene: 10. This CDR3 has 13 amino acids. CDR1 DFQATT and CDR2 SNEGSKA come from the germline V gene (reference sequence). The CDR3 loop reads CSASRDRVHEQYF. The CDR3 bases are TGCAGTGCCTCCCGTGACAGGGTCCACGAGCAGTACTTC.

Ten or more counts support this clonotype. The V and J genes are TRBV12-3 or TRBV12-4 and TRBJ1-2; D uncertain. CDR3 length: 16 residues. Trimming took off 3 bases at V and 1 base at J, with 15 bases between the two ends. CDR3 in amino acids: CASSLGSPLLNYGYTF. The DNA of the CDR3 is TGTGCCAGCAGTTTGGGGTCACCCCTACTTAACTATGGCTACACCTTC.

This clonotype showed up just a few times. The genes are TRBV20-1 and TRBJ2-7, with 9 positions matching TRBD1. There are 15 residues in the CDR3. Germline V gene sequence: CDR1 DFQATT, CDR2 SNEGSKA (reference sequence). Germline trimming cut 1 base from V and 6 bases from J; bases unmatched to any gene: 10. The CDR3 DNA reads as TGCAGTGCTAGAGCTCCGGGACAGGGCGCCCGCGAGCAGTACTTC. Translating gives CSARAPGQGAREQYF.

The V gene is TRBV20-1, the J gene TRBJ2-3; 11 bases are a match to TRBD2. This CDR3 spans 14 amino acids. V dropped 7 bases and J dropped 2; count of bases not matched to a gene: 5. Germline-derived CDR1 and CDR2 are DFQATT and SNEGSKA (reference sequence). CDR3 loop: CSGTSGGNTDTQYF. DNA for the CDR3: TGCAGTGGAACTAGCGGGGGCAACACAGATACGCAGTATTTT.

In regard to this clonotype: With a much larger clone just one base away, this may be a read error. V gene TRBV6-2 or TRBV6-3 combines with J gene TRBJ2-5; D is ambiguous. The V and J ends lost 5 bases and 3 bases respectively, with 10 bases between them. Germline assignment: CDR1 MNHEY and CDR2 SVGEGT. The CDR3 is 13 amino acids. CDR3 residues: CASSPGPKETQYF. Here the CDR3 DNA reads TGTGCCAGCAGTCCCGGACCGAAAGAGACCCAGTACTTC.

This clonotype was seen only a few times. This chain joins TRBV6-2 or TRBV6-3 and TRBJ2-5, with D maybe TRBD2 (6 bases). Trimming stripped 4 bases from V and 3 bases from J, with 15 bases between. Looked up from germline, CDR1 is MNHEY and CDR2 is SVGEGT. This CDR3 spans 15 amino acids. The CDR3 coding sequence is TGTGCCAGCAGTTCTAGACGACTAGTGGAAGAGACCCAGTACTTC. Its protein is CASSSRRLVEETQYF.

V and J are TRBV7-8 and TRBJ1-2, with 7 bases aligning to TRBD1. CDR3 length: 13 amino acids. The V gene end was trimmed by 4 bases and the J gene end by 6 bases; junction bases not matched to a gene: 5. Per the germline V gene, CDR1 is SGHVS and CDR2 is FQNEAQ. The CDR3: CASSSGTVHGYTF. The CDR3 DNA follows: TGTGCCAGCAGCTCCGGGACAGTTCATGGCTACACCTTC.

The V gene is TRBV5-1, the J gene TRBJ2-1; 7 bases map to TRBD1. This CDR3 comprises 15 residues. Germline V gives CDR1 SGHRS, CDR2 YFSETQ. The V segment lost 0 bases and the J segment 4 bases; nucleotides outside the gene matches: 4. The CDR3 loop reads CASSLEGQEYNEQFF. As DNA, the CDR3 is TGCGCCAGCAGCTTGGAAGGACAGGAGTACAATGAGCAGTTCTTC.

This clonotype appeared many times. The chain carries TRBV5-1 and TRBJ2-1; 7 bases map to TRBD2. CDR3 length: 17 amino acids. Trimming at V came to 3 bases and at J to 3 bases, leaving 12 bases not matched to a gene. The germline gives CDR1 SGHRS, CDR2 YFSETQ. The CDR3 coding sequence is TGCGCCAGCAGCTCGACCCTTGGCGGGGGAGTCTACAATGAGCAGTTCTTC. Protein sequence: CASSSTLGGGVYNEQFF.

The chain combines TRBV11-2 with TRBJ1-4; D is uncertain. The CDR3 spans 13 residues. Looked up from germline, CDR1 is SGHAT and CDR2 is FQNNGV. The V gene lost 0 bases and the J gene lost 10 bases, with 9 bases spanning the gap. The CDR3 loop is CASSLDLQRKLFF. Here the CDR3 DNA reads TGTGCCAGCAGCTTAGATCTGCAGAGAAAACTGTTTTTT.

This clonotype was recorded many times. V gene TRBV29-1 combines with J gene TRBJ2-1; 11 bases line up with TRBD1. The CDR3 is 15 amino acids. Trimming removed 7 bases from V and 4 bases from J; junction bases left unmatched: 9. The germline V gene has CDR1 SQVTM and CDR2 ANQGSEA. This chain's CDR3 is CSERSGTGGYNEQFF. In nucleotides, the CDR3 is TGCAGCGAGCGATCCGGGACAGGGGGGTACAATGAGCAGTTCTTC.

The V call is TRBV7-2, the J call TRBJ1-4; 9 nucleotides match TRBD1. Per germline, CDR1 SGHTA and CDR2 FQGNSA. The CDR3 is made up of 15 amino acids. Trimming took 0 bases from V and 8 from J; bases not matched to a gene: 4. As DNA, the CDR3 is TGTGCCAGCAGCTTAGCGGGACAGGGCGGAGAAAAACTGTTTTTT. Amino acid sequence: CASSLAGQGGEKLFF.

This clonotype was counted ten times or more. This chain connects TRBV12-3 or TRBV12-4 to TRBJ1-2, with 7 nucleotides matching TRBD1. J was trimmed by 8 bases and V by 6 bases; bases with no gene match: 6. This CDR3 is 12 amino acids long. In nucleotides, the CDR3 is TGTGCCAGCAGACGTGGGACAGCGGGCTACACCTTC. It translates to CASRRGTAGYTF.

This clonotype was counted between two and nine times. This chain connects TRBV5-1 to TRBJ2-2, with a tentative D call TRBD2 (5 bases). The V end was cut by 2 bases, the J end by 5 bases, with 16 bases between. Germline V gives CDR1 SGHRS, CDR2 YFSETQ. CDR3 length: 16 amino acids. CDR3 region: CASSFGVDPGTGELFF. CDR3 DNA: TGCGCCAGCAGCTTCGGGGTCGACCCTGGGACCGGGGAGCTGTTTTTT.

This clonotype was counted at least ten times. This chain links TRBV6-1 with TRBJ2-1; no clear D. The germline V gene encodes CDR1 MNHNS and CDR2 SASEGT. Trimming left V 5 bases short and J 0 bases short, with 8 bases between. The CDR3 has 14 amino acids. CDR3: CASSQSRSYNEQFF. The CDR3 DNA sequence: TGTGCCAGCAGTCAGTCTCGCTCCTACAATGAGCAGTTCTTC.

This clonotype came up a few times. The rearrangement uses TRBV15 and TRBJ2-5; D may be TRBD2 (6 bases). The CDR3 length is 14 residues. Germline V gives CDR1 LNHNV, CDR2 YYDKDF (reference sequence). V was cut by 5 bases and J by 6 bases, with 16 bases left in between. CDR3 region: CATSRGGIGKTQYF. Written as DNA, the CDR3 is TGTGCCACCAGCCGTGGGGGGATAGGAAAGACCCAGTACTTC. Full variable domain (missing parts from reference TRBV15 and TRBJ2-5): DAMVIQNPRYQVTQFGKPVTLSCSQTLNHNVMYWYQQKSSQAPKLLFHYYDKDFNNEADTPDNFQSRRPNTSFCFLDIRSPGLGDTAMYLCATSRGGIGKTQYFGPGTRLLVL.

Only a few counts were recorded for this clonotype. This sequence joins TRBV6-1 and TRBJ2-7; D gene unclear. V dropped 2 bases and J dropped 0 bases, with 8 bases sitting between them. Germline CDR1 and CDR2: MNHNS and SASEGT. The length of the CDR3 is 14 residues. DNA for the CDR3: TGTGCCAGCAGTGAAATGGCAGCCTCCTACGAGCAGTACTTC. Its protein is CASSEMAASYEQYF.

CDR3 DNA sequence: TGTGCCAGCAGCTTAGGGGGCTATGGCTATGGCTACACCTTC. Protein sequence: CASSLGGYGYGYTF. The chain is built from TRBV7-9 and TRBJ1-2; D perhaps matches TRBD1 (5 bases). The CDR3 loop spans 14 amino acids. The V gene's germline CDR1 is SEHNR and CDR2 FQNEAQ (reference sequence). Trimming stripped 1 base from V and 4 bases from J, with 10 bases between.

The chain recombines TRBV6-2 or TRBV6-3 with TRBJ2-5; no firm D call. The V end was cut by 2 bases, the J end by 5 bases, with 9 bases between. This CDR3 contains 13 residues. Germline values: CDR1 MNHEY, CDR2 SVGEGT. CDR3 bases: TGTGCCAGCAGTTACGTTGTCTGGGAGACCCAGTACTTC. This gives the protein CASSYVVWETQYF.